Below are 8 T cell receptor beta chains sequenced from a single sample in a study of blood T cell repertoires in COVID-19 (dated by TCRdb to the early 2020s). Libraries came from the immunoSEQ multiplex PCR assay. TCRdb's version of the immuneACCESS table is confined to in-frame rearrangements and falls short of the full clone set. An unresolved V gene accounts for under half of the shortfall where checked; the remainder is of unknown origin. Recorded for this sample are around 200,000 clones; around 81% of them occurred a single time. The top ten clones comprise approximately 4% of the sample. Sequencing was carried out using peripheral blood. Receptor source: a man between 50 and 59 years old with active or convalescent COVID-19.

This clone was counted between two and nine times. V usage is TRBV30 and J usage is TRBJ2-7; a weak D match, TRBD1 (5 bases). The CDR3 totals 13 residues. CDR1 GTSNPN and CDR2 SVGIG come from the germline V gene (reference sequence). Trimming removed 0 bases from V and 7 bases from J, with 13 bases in between. CDR3 coding DNA: TGTGCCTGGAGTGTACGAAAGGGGCGGGAGCAGTACTTC. The encoded protein is CAWSVRKGREQYF.

The V call is TRBV7-7, the J call TRBJ2-2, with D maybe TRBD1 (6 bases). The CDR3 covers 15 residues. Trimming stripped 5 bases from V and 0 bases from J, with 10 bases between. CDR1 is SSHAT, CDR2 FNYEAQ, per germline (reference sequence). The CDR3 protein is CASSQAGANTGELFF. CDR3 nucleotides: TGTGCCAGCAGCCAAGCAGGGGCGAACACCGGGGAGCTGTTTTTT.

This chain connects TRBV7-8 to TRBJ1-1, with TRBD1 as a possible D gene (6 bases). With 7 bases removed from V and 5 bases from J, the gap between germline ends came to 11 bases. CDR1 SGHVS and CDR2 FQNEAQ come from the germline V gene. The CDR3 sequence is 12 residues long. The CDR3 coding sequence is TGTGCCAGCAAACAGGGTGGTACTGAAGCTTTCTTT. It codes for CASKQGGTEAFF.

The chain is built from TRBV5-6 and TRBJ1-1, with 9 bases matching TRBD1. After removal of 8 bases from V and 5 bases from J, the junction contained 13 bases not matched to a gene. The CDR3 totals 15 residues. The V gene's germline CDR1 is SGHDT and CDR2 YYEEEE. CDR3 loop: CASGTGSRRRTEAFF. The CDR3 region has the DNA TGTGCCAGTGGGACAGGGAGTCGCCGTAGGACTGAAGCTTTCTTT.

The V gene is TRBV7-2, the J gene TRBJ1-1, with TRBD1 matching over 8 bases. The V and J ends lost 1 base and 1 base, in that order; junction bases with no gene match: 5. From germline, CDR1 is SGHTA and CDR2 FQGNSA. The length of the CDR3 is 16 residues. This CDR3 is CASSLGGQGSNTEAFF. CDR3 in DNA: TGTGCCAGCAGCTTAGGAGGACAGGGATCGAACACTGAAGCTTTCTTT. The full variable domain, its missing parts supplied by reference TRBV7-2 and TRBJ1-1, is GAGVSQSPSNKVTEKGKDVELRCDPISGHTALYWYRQSLGQGLEFLIYFQGNSAPDKSGLPSDRFSAERTGGSVSTLTIQRTQQEDSAVYLCASSLGGQGSNTEAFFGQGTRLTVV.

J is TRBJ2-3 and V is TRBV4-2; D possibly corresponds to TRBD2 (6 bases). The length of the CDR3 is 16 residues. CDR1 LGHNA and CDR2 YNFKEQ come from the germline V gene. V was trimmed by 0 bases and J by 0 bases, leaving 10 bases between them. The CDR3 DNA is TGTGCCAGCAGCCAAGAATGGGCGGGGAGCACAGATACGCAGTATTTT. Amino acid sequence: CASSQEWAGSTDTQYF.

The V gene is TRBV19, the J gene TRBJ2-7; 10 bases match TRBD1. Germline V gene sequence: CDR1 LNHDA, CDR2 SQIVND (reference sequence). V trimming: 9 bases; J trimming: 0 bases; junction bases outside the gene matches: 14. There are 17 residues in the CDR3. The CDR3 sequence: CASRQGAETIPSYEQYF. The CDR3 nucleotides read TGTGCCAGCAGACAGGGGGCTGAGACTATCCCCTCCTACGAGCAGTACTTC.

The J gene is TRBJ2-7, the V gene TRBV7-8; tentatively, D is TRBD2 (6 bases). Germline CDR1 and CDR2: SGHVS and FQNEAQ. Trimming took off 5 bases at V and 5 bases at J, with 22 bases between the two ends. This CDR3 spans 16 amino acids. The CDR3 loop reads CASSGPRGILGNEQYF. CDR3 sequence (DNA): TGTGCCAGCAGCGGTCCACGGGGGATCCTTGGGAACGAGCAGTACTTC.